These 6 T cell receptor beta chains were sequenced from one sample in a study of CD8 T cells in ankylosing spondylitis. TCRdb reprocessed the 5' RACE reads via MiXCR and lists one record per CDR3 protein. The profile shows about 110,000 distinct CDR3 sequences, 20% to 30% of them singletons. Sequencing input: synovial fluid, either unsorted or a sorted T cell fraction (not recorded which). The receptors stem from a male donor with ankylosing spondylitis.

This clonotype was seen repeatedly, ten times or more. The chain recombines TRBV20-1 with TRBJ2-1; the D is unclear. Trimming left V 0 bases short and J 1 base short, with 10 bases between. Per the germline V gene, CDR1 is DFQATT and CDR2 is SNEGSKA (reference sequence). This CDR3 is built from 15 residues. As DNA, the CDR3 is TGCAGTGCTAGAGATGGTAGTTCATCCTACAATGAGCAGTTCTTC. It yields the protein CSARDGSSSYNEQFF.

The chain joins TRBV7-2 to TRBJ2-1; unclear D gene. Germline CDR1 reads SGHTA; CDR2 reads FQGNSA. CDR3 size: 15 residues. Trimming took off 1 base at V and 3 bases at J, with 10 bases between the two ends. Here the CDR3 DNA reads TGTGCCAGCAGCTTAGATTTTCCTAGCTACAATGAGCAGTTCTTC. Amino acids: CASSLDFPSYNEQFF.

The chain links TRBV4-2 to TRBJ1-5; D is perhaps TRBD1 (6 bases). Germline loops: CDR1 LGHNA, CDR2 YNFKEQ. Trimming left V 4 bases short and J 7 bases short, with 17 bases between. The CDR3 is made up of 15 amino acids. The CDR3 reads CASSPDATGLQPQHF. CDR3 nucleotides: TGTGCCAGCAGCCCCGATGCAACAGGGCTCCAGCCCCAGCATTTT.

This clonotype was detected ten times or more. The chain couples TRBV11-1 to TRBJ2-6, with 7 positions matching TRBD1. The germline V gene has CDR1 SGHAT and CDR2 FQDESV (reference sequence). J lost 0 bases, V lost 5 bases, and 16 bases had no gene match. The CDR3 sequence is 20 residues long. The CDR3 DNA follows: TGTGCCAGCAGCACGAAAACCCCGGGACAGTATGACTCTGGGGCCAACGTCCTGACTTTC. The encoded protein is CASSTKTPGQYDSGANVLTF.

This clonotype turned up a few times. The rearrangement uses TRBV15 and TRBJ2-1, with unresolved D. Between the trimmed V and J ends, which lost 0 bases and 7 bases, there was a span of 7 bases. This CDR3 region has 13 residues. In germline, CDR1 is LNHNV, CDR2 YYDKDF (reference sequence). CDR3 sequence reads: CATSRDRLNEQFF. The CDR3 region has the DNA TGTGCCACCAGCAGAGATCGTTTGAATGAGCAGTTCTTC.

This clonotype has a handful of counts. The chain recombines TRBV24-1 with TRBJ2-1; possibly TRBD2 for D (6 bases). The germline V gene has CDR1 KGHDR and CDR2 SFDVKD. Trimming cost V 11 bases and J 6 bases, with 19 bases left between them. The CDR3 spans 14 residues. This CDR3 reads CAIASPRDSNEQFF. The CDR3 coding sequence is TGTGCCATCGCCTCCCCACGGGACTCCAATGAGCAGTTCTTC.